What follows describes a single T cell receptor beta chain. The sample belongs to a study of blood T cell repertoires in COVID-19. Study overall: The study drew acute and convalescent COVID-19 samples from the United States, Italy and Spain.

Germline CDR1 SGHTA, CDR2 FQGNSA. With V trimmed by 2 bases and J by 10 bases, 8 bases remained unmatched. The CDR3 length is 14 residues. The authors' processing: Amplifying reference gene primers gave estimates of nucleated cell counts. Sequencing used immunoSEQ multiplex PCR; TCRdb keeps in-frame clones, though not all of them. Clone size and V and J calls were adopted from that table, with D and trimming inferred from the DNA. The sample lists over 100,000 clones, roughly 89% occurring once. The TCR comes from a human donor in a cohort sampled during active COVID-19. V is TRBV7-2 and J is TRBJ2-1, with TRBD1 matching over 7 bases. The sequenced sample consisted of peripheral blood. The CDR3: CASSLLRGREEQFF. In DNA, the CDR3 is TGTGCCAGCAGCTTACTGAGGGGGCGAGAGGAGCAGTTCTTC.